This TCR beta chain was documented in a study of blood T cell repertoires in COVID-19. Overall study context: The United States, Italy and Spain were the sources of the acute and convalescent COVID-19 samples. PBMCs, B-cell-depleted T cells, or T cells were the source of the cDNA or gDNA that made up the material.

Per the original data handling: Estimated nucleated cell counts came from reference gene primer amplification. Profiling relied on immunoSEQ multiplex PCR, and the TCRdb table lists in-frame clones only, not all of them. That table furnishes V, J and clone size, whereas the DNA furnished D and trimming. Among fewer than 250,000 clones listed, 70% to 90% were seen once. The CDR3 is 14 residues long. Germline V gives CDR1 KGHSH, CDR2 LQKENI. V lost 5 bases and J lost 1; bases outside the gene matches: 2. This clone was seen once. The chain employs TRBV18 and TRBJ1-1; TRBD1 matches 9 bases. Material: peripheral blood. This receptor was taken from a woman between 40 and 55 years old who had recovered from COVID-19. CDR3 amino acids: CASSRTGANTEAFF. CDR3 nucleotide sequence: TGTGCCAGCTCAAGGACAGGGGCGAACACTGAAGCTTTCTTT.